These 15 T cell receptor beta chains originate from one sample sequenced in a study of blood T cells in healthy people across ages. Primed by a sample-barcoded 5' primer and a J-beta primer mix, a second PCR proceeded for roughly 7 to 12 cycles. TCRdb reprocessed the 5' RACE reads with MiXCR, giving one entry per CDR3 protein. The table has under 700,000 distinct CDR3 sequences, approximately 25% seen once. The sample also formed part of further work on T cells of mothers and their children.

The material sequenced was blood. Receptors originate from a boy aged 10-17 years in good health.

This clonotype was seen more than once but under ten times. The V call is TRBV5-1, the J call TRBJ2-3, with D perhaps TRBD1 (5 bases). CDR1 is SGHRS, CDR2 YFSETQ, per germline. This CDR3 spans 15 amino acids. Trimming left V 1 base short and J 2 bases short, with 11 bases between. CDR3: CASSLQGPHTDTQYF. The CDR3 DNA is TGCGCCAGCAGCTTGCAGGGTCCCCACACAGATACGCAGTATTTT.

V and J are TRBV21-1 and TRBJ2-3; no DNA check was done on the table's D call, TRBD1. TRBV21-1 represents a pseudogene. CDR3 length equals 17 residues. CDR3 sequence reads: CASSIYHSDRDLDTQYF. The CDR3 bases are TGTGCCAGCAGCATCTACCATTCGGACAGGGACTTGGATACGCAGTATTTT.

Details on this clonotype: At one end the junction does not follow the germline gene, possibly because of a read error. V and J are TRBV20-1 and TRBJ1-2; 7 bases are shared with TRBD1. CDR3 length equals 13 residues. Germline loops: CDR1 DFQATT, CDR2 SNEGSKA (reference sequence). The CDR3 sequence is CSVRQGVGYGYTF. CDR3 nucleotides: TGCAGTGTTAGACAGGGTGTGGGCTATGGCTACACCTTC.

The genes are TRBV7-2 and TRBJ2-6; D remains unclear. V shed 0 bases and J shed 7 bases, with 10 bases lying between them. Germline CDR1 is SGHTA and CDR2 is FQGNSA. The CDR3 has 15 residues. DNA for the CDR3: TGTGCCAGCAGCTTAGCGGGCTTGGAAGCCAACGTCCTGACTTTC. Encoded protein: CASSLAGLEANVLTF.

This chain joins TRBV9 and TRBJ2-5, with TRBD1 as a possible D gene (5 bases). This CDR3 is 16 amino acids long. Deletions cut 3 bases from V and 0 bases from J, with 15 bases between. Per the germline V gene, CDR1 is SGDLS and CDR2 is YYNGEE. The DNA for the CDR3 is TGTGCCAGCAGCGGGCGCCGAGACAGACACCAAGAGACCCAGTACTTC. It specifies CASSGRRDRHQETQYF.

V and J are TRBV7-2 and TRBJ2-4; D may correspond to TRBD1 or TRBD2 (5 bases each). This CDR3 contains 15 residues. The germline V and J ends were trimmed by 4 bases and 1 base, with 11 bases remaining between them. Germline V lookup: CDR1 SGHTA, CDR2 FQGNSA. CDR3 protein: CASSYKRDAKNIQYF. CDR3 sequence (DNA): TGTGCCAGCAGCTACAAAAGGGACGCCAAAAACATTCAGTACTTC.

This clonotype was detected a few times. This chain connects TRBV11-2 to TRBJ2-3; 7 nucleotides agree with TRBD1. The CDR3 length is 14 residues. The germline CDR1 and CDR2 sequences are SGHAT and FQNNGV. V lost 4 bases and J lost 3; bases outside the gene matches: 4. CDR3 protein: CASSSGDRTDTQYF. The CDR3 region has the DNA TGTGCCAGCAGCTCAGGGGACAGAACAGATACGCAGTATTTT.

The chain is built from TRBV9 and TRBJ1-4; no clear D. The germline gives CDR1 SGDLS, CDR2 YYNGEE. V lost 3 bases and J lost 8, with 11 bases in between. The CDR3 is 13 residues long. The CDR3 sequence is CASSGGLGEKLFF. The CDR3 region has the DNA TGTGCCAGCAGCGGAGGGCTTGGGGAAAAACTGTTTTTT.

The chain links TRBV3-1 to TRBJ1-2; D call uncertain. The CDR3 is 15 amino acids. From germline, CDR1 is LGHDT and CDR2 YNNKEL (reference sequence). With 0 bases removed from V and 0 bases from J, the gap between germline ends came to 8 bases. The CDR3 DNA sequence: TGTGCCAGCAGCCAAGATCGGCAGGCTAACTATGGCTACACCTTC. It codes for CASSQDRQANYGYTF.

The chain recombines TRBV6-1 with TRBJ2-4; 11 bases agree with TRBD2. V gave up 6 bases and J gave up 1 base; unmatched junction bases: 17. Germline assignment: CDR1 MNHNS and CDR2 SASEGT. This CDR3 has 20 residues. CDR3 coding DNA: TGTGCCAGCAGGGGTGCTACTAGCGGGAGTTATCGGTCGGCCAAAAACATTCAGTACTTC. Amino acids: CASRGATSGSYRSAKNIQYF.

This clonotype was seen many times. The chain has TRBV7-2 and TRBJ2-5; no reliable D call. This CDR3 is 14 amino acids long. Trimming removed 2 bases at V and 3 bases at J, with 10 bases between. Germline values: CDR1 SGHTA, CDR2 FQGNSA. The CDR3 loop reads CASSLTITKETQYF. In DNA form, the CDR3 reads TGTGCCAGCAGCTTAACCATTACCAAAGAGACCCAGTACTTC.

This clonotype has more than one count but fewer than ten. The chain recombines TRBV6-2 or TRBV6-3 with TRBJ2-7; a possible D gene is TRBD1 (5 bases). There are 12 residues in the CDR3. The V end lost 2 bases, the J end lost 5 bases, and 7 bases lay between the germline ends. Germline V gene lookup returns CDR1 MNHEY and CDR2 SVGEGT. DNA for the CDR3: TGTGCCAGCAGTTACCCCAGGGACGAGCAGTACTTC. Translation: CASSYPRDEQYF.

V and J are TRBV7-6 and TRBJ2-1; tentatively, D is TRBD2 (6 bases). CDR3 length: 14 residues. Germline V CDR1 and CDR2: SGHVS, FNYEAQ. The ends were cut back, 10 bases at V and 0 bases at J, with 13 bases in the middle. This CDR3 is CATGTGSSYNEQFF. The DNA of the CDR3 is TGTGCCACCGGGACTGGGAGCTCCTACAATGAGCAGTTCTTC.

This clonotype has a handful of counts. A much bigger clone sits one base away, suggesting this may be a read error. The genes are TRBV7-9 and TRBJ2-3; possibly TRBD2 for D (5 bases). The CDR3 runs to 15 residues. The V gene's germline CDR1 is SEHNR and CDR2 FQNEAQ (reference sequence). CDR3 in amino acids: CASTEMVRSADTQCF. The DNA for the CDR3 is TGTGCCAGCACCGAAATGGTGCGTAGCGCCGATACGCAGTGTTTT.

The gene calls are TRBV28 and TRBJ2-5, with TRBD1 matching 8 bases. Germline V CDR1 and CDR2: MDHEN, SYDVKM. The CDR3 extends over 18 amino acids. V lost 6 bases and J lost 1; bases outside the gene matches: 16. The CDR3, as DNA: TGTGCCAGCAGCTCTTGGGACAGGTTAACGACGTCCCAAGAGACCCAGTACTTC. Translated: CASSSWDRLTTSQETQYF.